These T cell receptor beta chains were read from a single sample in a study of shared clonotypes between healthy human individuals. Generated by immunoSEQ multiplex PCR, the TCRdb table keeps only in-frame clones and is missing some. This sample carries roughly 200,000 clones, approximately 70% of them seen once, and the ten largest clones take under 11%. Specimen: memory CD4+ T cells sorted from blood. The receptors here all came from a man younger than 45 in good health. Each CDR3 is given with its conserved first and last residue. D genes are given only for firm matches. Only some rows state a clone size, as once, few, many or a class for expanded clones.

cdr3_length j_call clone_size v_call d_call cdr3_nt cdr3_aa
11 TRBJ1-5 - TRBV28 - TGTGCCAGCAGTTTGGGGTTTTTACTGCATTTT CASSLGFLLHF
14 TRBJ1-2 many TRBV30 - TGTGCCTGGAGTGTTGGACGGGGGCACTATGGCTACACCTTC CAWSVGRGHYGYTF
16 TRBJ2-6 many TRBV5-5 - TGTGCCAGCAGCTCGAACTATTACGGGGGGGCCAACGTCCTGACTTTC CASSSNYYGGANVLTF
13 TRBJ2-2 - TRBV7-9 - TGTGCCAGCAGCTCGGACTTGCGCCGGGAGCTGTTTTTT CASSSDLRRELFF
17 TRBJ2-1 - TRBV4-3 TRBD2 TGCGCCAGCAGCCAAGATTCCGGACTAGCGGGTACCCTCCCCGAGTTCTTC CASSQDSGLAGTLPEFF
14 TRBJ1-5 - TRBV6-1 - TGTGCCAGCAATATCGGCTTTAGCAATCAGCCCCAGCATTTT CASNIGFSNQPQHF
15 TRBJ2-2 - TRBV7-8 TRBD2 TGTGCCAGCAGTCGTACTAGCGGGAGTGCCGGGGAGCTGTTTTTT CASSRTSGSAGELFF
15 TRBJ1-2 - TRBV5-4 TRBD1 TGTGCCAGCAGCCTACTGGGGACAGGGGTTGTGAGCTACACCTTC CASSLLGTGVVSYTF
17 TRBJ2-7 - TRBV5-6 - TGTGCCAGCAGCTTGGGAGGCTCTAGGGGGAGCTCCTACGAGCAGTACTTC CASSLGGSRGSSYEQYF
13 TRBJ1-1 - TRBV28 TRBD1 TGTGCCGCCTGGGACAGACCTAACACTGAAGCTTTCTTT CAAWDRPNTEAFF
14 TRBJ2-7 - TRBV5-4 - TGTGCCAGCAGCCGGGACATTGCCTCCTACGAGCAGTACTTC CASSRDIASYEQYF
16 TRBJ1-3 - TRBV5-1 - TGCGCCAGCAGCTTGGTTCGGCAGGGCACTGGAAACACCATATATTTT CASSLVRQGTGNTIYF
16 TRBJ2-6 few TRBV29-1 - TGCAGCGTTGTGGGGCAGGGGACCCCTGGGGCCAACGTCCTGACTTTC CSVVGQGTPGANVLTF
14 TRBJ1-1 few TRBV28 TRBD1 TGTGCCAGCAGGGGGGAGGGGGCGATGACTGAAGCTTTCTTT CASRGEGAMTEAFF
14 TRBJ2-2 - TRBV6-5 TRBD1 TGTGCCATCCGACAGGGGCCAGACACCGGGGAGCTGTTTTTT CAIRQGPDTGELFF
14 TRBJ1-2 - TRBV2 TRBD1 TGTGCCAGCAGTGTTGACAGGGTGGTCCATGGCTACACCTTC CASSVDRVVHGYTF
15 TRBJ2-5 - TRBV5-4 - TGTGCCAGCAGCGGTACAGACCGGGGAGGAGAGACCCAGTACTTC CASSGTDRGGETQYF
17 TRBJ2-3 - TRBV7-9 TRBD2 TGTGCCAGCAGCTTATGGGGACTACTTAGGGCCACAGATACGCAGTATTTT CASSLWGLLRATDTQYF
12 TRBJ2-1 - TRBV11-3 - TGTGCCAGCAGCTTATCACACAATGAGCAGTTCTTC CASSLSHNEQFF
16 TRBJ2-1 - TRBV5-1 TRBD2 TGCGCCAGCAGCCCGGATAGCGGGAGGGCCCGGAATGAGCAGTTCTTC CASSPDSGRARNEQFF
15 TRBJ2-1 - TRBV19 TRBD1 TGTGCCAGTTCACAGGACAGGAGCTCCTACAATGAGCAGTTCTTC CASSQDRSSYNEQFF
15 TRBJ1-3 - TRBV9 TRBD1 TGTGCCAGCAGCGTAGGGACAGGGGGTGGAAACACCATATATTTT CASSVGTGGGNTIYF
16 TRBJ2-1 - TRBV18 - TGTGCCAGCTCACCCCGTAACGAGGGATGGTACAATGAGCAGTTCTTC CASSPRNEGWYNEQFF
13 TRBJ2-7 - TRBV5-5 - TGTGCCAGCAGCTTGTCCGGGTCTTACGGGCAGTACTTC CASSLSGSYGQYF
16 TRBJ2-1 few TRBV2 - TGTGCCAGCATCCCCCTCGGGCAGGGGGGTTACAATGAGCAGTTCTTC CASIPLGQGGYNEQFF
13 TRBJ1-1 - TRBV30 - TGTGCCCTAACCGGACAGTCGAACACTGAAGCTTTCTTT CALTGQSNTEAFF
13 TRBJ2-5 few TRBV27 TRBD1 TGTGCCAGCAGCCAGGGGGACCAAGAGACCCAGTACTTC CASSQGDQETQYF
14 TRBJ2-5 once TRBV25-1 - TGTGCCAGCAGTGTGGGAGCGGAACAAGAGACCCAGTACTTC CASSVGAEQETQYF
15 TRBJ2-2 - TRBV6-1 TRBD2 TGTGCCAGCAGTGAAAAGGCGGGAGGGCCCGGGGAGCTGTTTTTT CASSEKAGGPGELFF
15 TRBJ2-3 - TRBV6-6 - TGTGCCAGCAGTTACTCAACCCCTAGCACAGATACGCAGTATTTT CASSYSTPSTDTQYF
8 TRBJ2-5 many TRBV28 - TGCGCCACGGGGGCCCAGTACTTC CATGAQYF
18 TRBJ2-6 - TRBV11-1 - TGTGCCAGCGTTGCCAGTGTCTCGCACAAAAGTCGGGCCAACGTCCTGACTTTC CASVASVSHKSRANVLTF
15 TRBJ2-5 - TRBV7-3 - TGTGCCAGCAGCGCGGAGCAGGGTGCGCAAGAGACCCAGTACTTC CASSAEQGAQETQYF
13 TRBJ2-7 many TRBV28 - TGTGCCAGCACCAAGGGGTGGGCCTACGAGCAGTACTTC CASTKGWAYEQYF
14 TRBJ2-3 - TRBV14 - TGTGCCAGCAGCCAATCGAGAATAGGCGGTACGCAGTATTTT CASSQSRIGGTQYF
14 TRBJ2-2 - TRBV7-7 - TGTGCTAGCAACGGGGGAGCGAACACCGGGGAGCTGTTTTTT CASNGGANTGELFF
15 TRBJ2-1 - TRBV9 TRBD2 TGTGCCAGCAGCCCCAGCGGGAGGCAGTACAATGAGCAGTTCTTC CASSPSGRQYNEQFF
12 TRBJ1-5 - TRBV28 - TGTGCCAGCAGTGCCGTCAATCAGCCCCAGCATTTT CASSAVNQPQHF
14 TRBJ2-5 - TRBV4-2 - TGTGCCAGCAGCGATCGGGATTCCAAAGAGACCCAGTACTTC CASSDRDSKETQYF
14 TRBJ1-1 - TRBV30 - TGTGCCTGGAAATTAGGCAGAGCCAACACTGAAGCTTTCTTT CAWKLGRANTEAFF
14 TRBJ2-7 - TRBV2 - TGTGCCGGCGGGGATAGCGACCGGTCCTACGAGCAGTACTTC CAGGDSDRSYEQYF
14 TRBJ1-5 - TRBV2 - TGTGCCAGCGCGAGACAGAGTAGCAATCAGCCCCAGCATTTT CASARQSSNQPQHF
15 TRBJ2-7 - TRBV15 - TGTGCCACCAGCAGAAACTCGGGTCGGGGGTACGAGCAGTACTTC CATSRNSGRGYEQYF
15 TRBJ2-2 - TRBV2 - TGTGCCAGCAGTGGATTACAGGCGAACACCGGGGAGCTGTTTTTT CASSGLQANTGELFF
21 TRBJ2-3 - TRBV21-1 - TGTGCCAGCAGCACAAATCCGGGACATCTTAGCGGGAGGGCCAGGACAGATACGCAGTATTTT CASSTNPGHLSGRARTDTQYF
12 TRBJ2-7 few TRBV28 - TGTGCCAGCAGTTTATCCCCCTACGAGCAGTACTTC CASSLSPYEQYF
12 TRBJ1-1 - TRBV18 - TGTGCCAGCTCAATCGGAGTTACTGAAGCTTTCTTT CASSIGVTEAFF
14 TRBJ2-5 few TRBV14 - TGTGCCAGCAGCCGCCCCGGATACCAAGAGACCCAGTACTTC CASSRPGYQETQYF